The 30 T cell receptor beta chains given below trace back to one sample, sequenced in a study of T cells in Graves' hyperthyroidism and ophthalmopathy. Amplified TCR beta CDR3 regions came from RNA transcripts. When the TCR CDR3 underwent first-round RT-PCR, the HTBI primer set was used. TCRdb re-derived calls from the multiplex PCR reads in MiXCR, one entry per CDR3 protein. The sample includes 560,000 or so distinct CDR3 sequences, approximately 20% of them seen just once. Sequenced: blood. The receptors were sampled from a man aged 35-49 years with Graves' ophthalmopathy.

The J gene is TRBJ1-2, the V gene TRBV3-1; 8 bases are shared with TRBD1. Germline trimming cut 5 bases from V and 8 bases from J; bases unmatched to any gene: 10. The CDR3 consists of 14 residues. Germline V lookup: CDR1 LGHDT, CDR2 YNNKEL (reference sequence). The CDR3 DNA reads as TGTGCCAGCAGCTACCAGACAGGGGCGAGGGGCTACACCTTC. Translated: CASSYQTGARGYTF.

This sequence joins TRBV6-5 and TRBJ2-6; a weak D match, TRBD1 (5 bases). V was pared by 2 bases and J by 3 bases, with 8 bases between. The CDR3 loop spans 15 amino acids. CDR1 is MNHEY and CDR2 is SVGAGI in the germline V gene. DNA of the CDR3: TGTGCCAGCAGTTACAGGGGTGGTGGGGCCAACGTCCTGACTTTC. Translated, it gives CASSYRGGGANVLTF.

This clonotype came up many times. The gene calls are TRBV3-1 and TRBJ2-7; tentative D call: TRBD1 (7 bases). V dropped 0 bases and J dropped 7 bases, with 19 bases sitting between them. Germline loops: CDR1 LGHDT, CDR2 YNNKEL (reference sequence). The CDR3 has 16 residues. In nucleotides, the CDR3 is TGTGCCAGCAGCCAAGATTTGCGGGACAGAGCTCAAGAGCAGTACTTC. It is translated as CASSQDLRDRAQEQYF.

This chain joins TRBV12-5 and TRBJ2-7; D possibly corresponds to TRBD1 (6 bases). From germline, CDR1 is LGHNT and CDR2 FRNRAP. The length of the CDR3 is 14 residues. Trimming took 5 bases from V and 3 from J, leaving 14 bases between them. CDR3 in amino acids: CASGPAGESYEQYF. Written as DNA, the CDR3 is TGTGCTAGTGGTCCCGCAGGGGAGAGCTACGAGCAGTACTTC.

This clonotype was seen more than once but under ten times. The rearrangement joins TRBV6-1 to TRBJ2-3; D tentatively fits TRBD1 or TRBD2 (5 bases each). The length of the CDR3 is 18 residues. With 5 bases removed from V and 5 bases from J, the gap between germline ends came to 26 bases. Germline V lookup: CDR1 MNHNS, CDR2 SASEGT. Written as DNA, the CDR3 is TGTGCCAGCAGTTTCCCCCCGATGGGGACCGAGGCGGGAGATACGCAGTATTTT. Translating gives CASSFPPMGTEAGDTQYF.

The chain recombines TRBV9 with TRBJ2-1; TRBD2 matches at 12 bases. The CDR3 extends over 15 amino acids. Germline V gene sequence: CDR1 SGDLS, CDR2 YYNGEE. The V segment lost 7 bases and the J segment 3 bases; nucleotides outside the gene matches: 5. The CDR3 bases are TGTGCCAGCGGGCGGACTAGCGGGAACTACAATGAGCAGTTCTTC. This sequence encodes CASGRTSGNYNEQFF.

This clonotype occurred a few times. The chain uses TRBV10-3 and TRBJ2-5; D is unresolved. Germline V CDR1 and CDR2: ENHRY, SYGVKD. The CDR3 has 13 residues. V lost 7 bases to trimming and J lost 5 bases, with 14 bases between them. CDR3 DNA: TGTGCCATCAAAGGGCAGGTGGAGGAGACCCAGTACTTC. Translating it yields CAIKGQVEETQYF.

This clonotype was found a few times. The V call is TRBV4-2, the J call TRBJ2-1, with D unclear. V was shortened by 3 bases and J by 4 bases, with 19 bases between the two germline ends. This CDR3 has 17 residues. From germline, CDR1 is LGHNA and CDR2 YNFKEQ. The CDR3 protein is CASSHALLAEGYNEQFF. Here the CDR3 DNA reads TGTGCCAGCAGCCATGCACTCTTAGCAGAAGGGTACAATGAGCAGTTCTTC.

The V and J genes are TRBV2 and TRBJ2-7; D is unresolved. Germline assignment: CDR1 SNHLY and CDR2 FYNNEI. V was clipped by 5 bases and J by 3 bases, with 8 bases between them. The length of the CDR3 is 12 residues. The CDR3 loop reads CASSFVYYEQYF. CDR3 sequence (DNA): TGTGCCAGCAGTTTTGTTTACTACGAGCAGTACTTC.

This clonotype showed up many times. This chain joins TRBV28 and TRBJ2-7, with D unresolved. This CDR3 region has 14 residues. Deletions cut 2 bases from V and 6 bases from J, with 14 bases between. Germline V CDR1 and CDR2: MDHEN, SYDVKM. As DNA, the CDR3 is TGTGCCAGCAGTTTAGAAGCCCCTCACCGCGAGCAGTACTTC. Protein sequence: CASSLEAPHREQYF.

The chain has TRBV5-1 and TRBJ1-1; 8 bases fit TRBD1. Germline CDR1 and CDR2: SGHRS and YFSETQ. Trimming cost V 1 base and J 1 base; bases outside gene matches: 3. The CDR3 length is 15 residues. The CDR3 reads CASSLNQGANTEAFF. CDR3 in DNA: TGCGCCAGCAGCTTGAACCAGGGGGCGAACACTGAAGCTTTCTTT.

In this sample, this clonotype turned up a few times. The chain employs TRBV6-5 and TRBJ2-2; 10 nucleotides match TRBD2. The CDR3 is 18 residues long. Losses at the gene ends were 0 bases for V and 5 bases for J; bases not matched to a gene: 9. CDR1 MNHEY and CDR2 SVGAGI come from the germline V gene. The CDR3 region has the DNA TGTGCCAGCAGTTACTCCGTGGTAGCGGGAGGCGGGACCGGGGAGCTGTTTTTT. The encoded protein is CASSYSVVAGGGTGELFF.

The J gene is TRBJ1-6, the V gene TRBV29-1, with TRBD1 matching over 8 bases. The CDR3 is 14 amino acids. V was clipped by 6 bases and J by 10 bases; unmatched bases: 11. Germline CDR1 SQVTM, CDR2 ANQGSEA. The chain's CDR3 is CSVKLDRVGSPLHF. For the CDR3, the DNA is TGCAGCGTAAAACTGGACAGGGTTGGCTCACCCCTCCACTTT. Drawing the rest from reference TRBV29-1 and TRBJ1-6, the complete variable domain is SAVISQKPSRDICQRGTSLTIQCQVDSQVTMMFWYRQQPGQSLTLIATANQGSEATYESGFVIDKFPISRPNLTFSTLTVSNMSPEDSSIYLCSVKLDRVGSPLHFGNGTRLTVT.

This clonotype has ten or more counts. This rearrangement joins TRBV27 to TRBJ2-1; 13 positions agree with TRBD2. The CDR3 has 19 residues. Germline V CDR1 and CDR2: MNHEY, SMNVEV (reference sequence). J gave up 4 bases and V 3 bases, and 12 bases lay outside the gene matches. This chain's CDR3 is CASSFQLAGGHLTYNEQFF. The DNA of the CDR3 is TGTGCCAGCAGTTTCCAACTAGCGGGAGGGCATCTGACGTACAATGAGCAGTTCTTC.

There are a few counts of this clonotype. V and J are TRBV7-2 and TRBJ2-5, with TRBD2 identical over 11 bases. The CDR3 totals 15 residues. After removal of 6 bases from V and 4 bases from J, the junction contained 7 bases not matched to a gene. Germline V lookup: CDR1 SGHTA, CDR2 FQGNSA. CDR3 coding DNA: TGTGCCAGCAGGCTCACTAGCGGGAGTGGAGAGACCCAGTACTTC. Amino acids: CASRLTSGSGETQYF. The variable domain in full, with the rest retrieved from reference TRBV7-2 and TRBJ2-5, is GAGVSQSPSNKVTEKGKDVELRCDPISGHTALYWYRQSLGQGLEFLIYFQGNSAPDKSGLPSDRFSAERTGGSVSTLTIQRTQQEDSAVYLCASRLTSGSGETQYFGPGTRLLVL.

This clonotype has a count of ten or more. The rearrangement joins TRBV6-1 to TRBJ2-1; the D is unclear. Germline assignment: CDR1 MNHNS and CDR2 SASEGT. Between the trimmed V and J ends, which lost 6 bases and 5 bases, there was a span of 14 bases. The CDR3 runs 14 residues. In DNA form, the CDR3 reads TGTGCCAGCAGAGAACTCGCAAGCGACAATGAGCAGTTCTTC. This encodes CASRELASDNEQFF.

The chain has TRBV6-2 or TRBV6-3 and TRBJ1-6; maybe TRBD1 (5 bases). This CDR3 contains 15 residues. The germline CDR1 and CDR2 sequences are MNHEY and SVGEGT. V lost 6 bases and J lost 7, with 16 bases in between. CDR3 protein: CASSRLQEGNSPLHF. The CDR3 coding sequence is TGTGCCAGCAGCCGCCTACAGGAGGGGAATTCACCCCTCCACTTT.

This chain connects TRBV12-3 or TRBV12-4 to TRBJ1-5, with 7 bases matching TRBD1. Unmatched junction bases numbered 20, after V lost 6 bases and J lost 0 bases. This CDR3 region has 20 residues. CDR3 amino acids: CASSRPTTGIEEYSNQPQHF. The DNA of the CDR3 is TGTGCCAGCAGCAGACCTACGACAGGGATTGAGGAATATAGCAATCAGCCCCAGCATTTT.

This chain uses TRBV28 with TRBJ1-1; D may be TRBD1 (6 bases). The CDR3 contains 16 residues. Germline assignment: CDR1 MDHEN and CDR2 SYDVKM. Trimming left V 6 bases short and J 3 bases short, with 20 bases between. The CDR3 is CASSPPGWGADTEAFF. The CDR3 bases are TGTGCCAGCAGCCCACCCGGATGGGGGGCTGACACTGAAGCTTTCTTT.

This clonotype was recorded many times. J is TRBJ2-1 and V is TRBV11-1, with a tentative D call TRBD2 (6 bases). Trimming removed 1 base at V and 9 bases at J, with 10 bases between. CDR1 and CDR2 from the germline V gene are SGHAT and FQDESV (reference sequence). The CDR3 loop spans 13 amino acids. CDR3 coding DNA: TGTGCCAGCAGCTTAGTTGGGGGGTCTGAGCAGTTCTTC. This codes for CASSLVGGSEQFF.

This clonotype was found a few times. The rearrangement uses TRBV5-1 and TRBJ2-2; a possible D gene is TRBD1 (5 bases). The CDR3 extends over 15 amino acids. The V end was cut by 5 bases, the J end by 3 bases, with 14 bases between. Germline lookup yields CDR1 SGHRS and CDR2 YFSETQ. This CDR3 is CASSPQGEDTGELFF. CDR3 in DNA: TGCGCCAGCAGTCCCCAGGGTGAGGACACCGGGGAGCTGTTTTTT.

V gene TRBV3-1 combines with J gene TRBJ2-4, with D uncertain. Germline V gives CDR1 LGHDT, CDR2 YNNKEL (reference sequence). The V end was cut by 6 bases, the J end by 0 bases, with 6 bases between. This CDR3 is built from 13 residues. CDR3 region: CASRGLAKNIQYF. CDR3 DNA sequence: TGTGCCAGCAGGGGTCTAGCCAAAAACATTCAGTACTTC.

The rearrangement uses TRBV6-1 and TRBJ2-6; D call uncertain. CDR3 length: 18 residues. The V end was cut by 5 bases, the J end by 0 bases, with 17 bases between. The germline V gene has CDR1 MNHNS and CDR2 SASEGT. CDR3 sequence reads: CASSSSGGLGSGANVLTF. DNA of the CDR3: TGTGCCAGCAGTTCATCGGGCGGTCTGGGCTCTGGGGCCAACGTCCTGACTTTC.

This clonotype was recorded many times. The CDR3 DNA follows: TGTGCCAGCAGCCCAAGGGGGACAGGTCGTGAAAAACTGTTTTTT. Translated: CASSPRGTGREKLFF. The chain is built from TRBV7-9 and TRBJ1-4; TRBD1 matches at 8 bases. CDR1 SEHNR and CDR2 FQNEAQ come from the germline V gene (reference sequence). The CDR3 totals 15 residues. J lost 7 bases, V lost 5 bases, and 9 bases had no gene match. The full variable domain, rest sourced from reference TRBV7-9 and TRBJ1-4, is DTGVSQNPRHKITKRGQNVTFRCDPISEHNRLYWYRQTLGQGPEFLTYFQNEAQLEKSRLLSDRFSAERPKGSFSTLEIQRTEQGDSAMYLCASSPRGTGREKLFFGSGTQLSVL.

CDR3 in DNA: TGCAGTGCTATGCGGGGCTCCTACGAGCAGTACTTC. Its protein is CSAMRGSYEQYF. The chain couples TRBV20-1 to TRBJ2-7; maybe TRBD2 (6 bases). V lost 4 bases and J 0 bases, leaving 7 bases between the germline ends. The CDR3 has 12 residues. Per the germline V gene, CDR1 is DFQATT and CDR2 is SNEGSKA (reference sequence).

This clonotype was seen many times. This sequence joins TRBV2 and TRBJ2-1; tentative D call: TRBD2 (6 bases). The germline V gene has CDR1 SNHLY and CDR2 FYNNEI. CDR3 length equals 14 residues. With 5 bases removed from V and 3 bases from J, the gap between germline ends came to 11 bases. The CDR3 spells CASSTRGFYNEQFF. CDR3 nucleotide sequence: TGTGCCAGCAGTACACGGGGGTTCTACAATGAGCAGTTCTTC.

This clonotype has a count of ten or more. The chain couples TRBV7-2 to TRBJ2-7; D is ambiguous. The V end was cut by 1 base, the J end by 7 bases, with 14 bases between. This CDR3 spans 14 amino acids. CDR1 and CDR2 from the germline V gene are SGHTA and FQGNSA. In DNA form, the CDR3 reads TGTGCCAGCAGCTTAGTTGGCGTTCCGCGGGAGCAGTACTTC. Translating it yields CASSLVGVPREQYF.

This clonotype occurred many times. CDR3 coding DNA: TGTGCCAGCGGGAGTAGCGGGAGCACAGATACGCAGTATTTT. Its protein product is CASGSSGSTDTQYF. The chain carries TRBV28 and TRBJ2-3, with 7 positions matching TRBD2. Germline CDR1 MDHEN, CDR2 SYDVKM. This CDR3 has 14 amino acids. J was trimmed by 0 bases and V by 8 bases; bases with no gene match: 5.

This clonotype was seen at least ten times. The V gene is TRBV5-1, the J gene TRBJ2-2; D might be TRBD2 (6 bases). The V end was cut by 4 bases, the J end by 5 bases, with 12 bases between. This CDR3 is built from 14 residues. Germline V gene data show CDR1 as SGHRS and CDR2 as YFSETQ. In DNA form, the CDR3 reads TGCGCCAGCAGCGGCGGGACGGCTACCGGGGAGCTGTTTTTT. Translated: CASSGGTATGELFF. The complete variable domain, with remaining parts taken from reference TRBV5-1 and TRBJ2-2, reads KAGVTQTPRYLIKTRGQQVTLSCSPISGHRSVSWYQQTPGQGLQFLFEYFSETQRNKGNFPGRFSGRQFSNSRSEMNVSTLELGDSALYLCASSGGTATGELFFGEGSRLTVL.

The chain links TRBV6-1 to TRBJ1-2, with TRBD1 identical over 8 bases. V was pared by 1 base and J by 8 bases, with 3 bases of the junction left unmatched. The CDR3 has 13 amino acids. Germline CDR1 MNHNS, CDR2 SASEGT. CDR3 coding DNA: TGTGCCAGCAGTGAAGGGACAGGGTTGGGCTACACCTTC. It is translated as CASSEGTGLGYTF.